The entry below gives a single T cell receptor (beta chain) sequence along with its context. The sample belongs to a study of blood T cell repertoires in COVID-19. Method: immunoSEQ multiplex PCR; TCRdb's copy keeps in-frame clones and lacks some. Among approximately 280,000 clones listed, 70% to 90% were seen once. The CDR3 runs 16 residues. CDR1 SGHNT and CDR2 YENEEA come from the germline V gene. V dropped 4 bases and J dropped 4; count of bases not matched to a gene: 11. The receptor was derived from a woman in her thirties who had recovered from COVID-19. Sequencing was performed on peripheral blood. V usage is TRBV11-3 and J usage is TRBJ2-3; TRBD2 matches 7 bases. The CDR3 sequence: CASSSRLAGEADTQYF. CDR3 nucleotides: TGTGCCAGCAGCTCCCGACTAGCCGGGGAGGCAGATACGCAGTATTTT.